This note documents a single T cell receptor beta chain sequence. The sample belongs to a study of blood T cell repertoires in COVID-19. Measured with immunoSEQ multiplex PCR; TCRdb has only the in-frame clones, and not every one. The sample includes more than 80,000 clones, roughly 88% of them seen just once. This CDR3 has 11 residues. Trimming pared 5 bases from V and 5 bases from J, leaving 7 bases between. The V gene's germline CDR1 is GTSNPN and CDR2 SVGIG (reference sequence). The sequence was collected from a man aged 18 to 30 with COVID-19, enrolled during active disease. The chain has TRBV30 and TRBJ1-5; D is ambiguous. Sequenced sample: peripheral blood. CDR3 residues: CAWGRDQPQHF. CDR3 DNA: TGTGCCTGGGGACGGGATCAGCCCCAGCATTTT.